This T cell receptor beta chain was documented in a study of blood T cells in healthy people across ages. V lost 4 bases, J lost 7 bases, and 9 bases stayed unmatched. CDR1 is SQVTM and CDR2 is ANQGSEA in the germline V gene. The CDR3 is 15 amino acids. Through a sample-barcoded 5' primer and a J-beta primer mix, a second PCR was run for roughly 6 to 11 cycles. TCRdb fed the 5' RACE reads into MiXCR, producing one record per CDR3 protein. The sample consists of 2 million or so distinct CDR3 sequences, less than 50% of them appearing once. Total RNA amounts of at least 5 micrograms were extracted per sample.

Sequencing was done on a sample of blood. The sequence derives from a woman in her 40s in good health. The rearrangement uses TRBV29-1 and TRBJ2-1; TRBD2 matches 11 bases. DNA of the CDR3: TGCAGCGTTGTTGGTCGTCTAGCGGGGGGTAATGAGCAGTTCTTC. Protein sequence: CSVVGRLAGGNEQFF.